This T cell receptor (beta chain) was profiled in a study of T cell responses to AZD1222 COVID-19 vaccine (dated by TCRdb to the early 2020s). For context, the study as a whole: A total of roughly 240 trial participants underwent TCR sequencing, of whom 207 received two doses of AZD1222 and about 25 received two doses of the MenACWY control vaccine. Trial participants were enrolled by age into subgroups of 18-55, 56-69 and 70-plus years, and roughly 150, 30 and 60 TCR-sequenced participants, respectively, were included in these subgroups. What the authors observed across the whole study: Most participants were white British and females outnumbered males, and the authors suggested that clonal diversity may have been underestimated. Conclusions about previously exposed vaccinees are limited because only six or seven AZD1222 recipients were SARS-CoV-2 seropositive at baseline. After two AZD1222 doses, spike-specific TCR breadth and depth were significantly higher than at day 0 and than in MenACWY recipients. No day 14 peak-response samples were available, so repertoires were characterized only after the peak T cell response. The whole spike protein was spanned by vaccine-associated CD4 TCRs, and dominant responses were seen in regions 160-218 and 743-854. Nearly half of unique spike-specific TCRs reportedly recognized epitopes outside regions mutated in the B.1.351 and B.1.1.7 variants. The 56-69-year group was small, and its depth increase did not reach significance, likely because of low power.

About this clone: What antigen it recognizes has not been identified. No qualities accompany the bases; no much larger clone lies one base away.

The CDR3 regions of human TCRbeta chains were analyzed by immunosequencing. On the authors' methods: TCRs in the repertoires were matched against a reference library of SARS-CoV-2-specific TCRs that had been generated with the MIRA antigen-specificity platform. Breadth meant the fraction of unique TCRs that were SARS-CoV-2-associated, whereas depth meant the fraction of total T cells that were SARS-CoV-2-associated. Using the MIRA data, every spike-specific TCR was mapped to the spike region that the TCR reacted to and assigned to either a CD4 or a CD8 class. Log10-transformed breadth and depth values were compared by one-way ANOVA with Sidak's multiple comparisons tests. In its TCRdb copy, this immuneACCESS table keeps in-frame sequences only and misses some clones. Where compared with another copy, unresolved V genes explain less than half of these, and the others have no known cause. Clone size and the V and J calls come from that table; the DNA yielded D and trimming. The table for this sample lists around 99,000 clones; 80% to 95% of them were counted only once. The biggest ten clones account for around 8.3% of the sample.

The time point label of this sample denotes: about 28 days (+/-7) after the second vaccine dose. Because spike-specific TCR depth and breadth did not differ between the two schedules, AZD1222 recipients who got a second dose at roughly 4 weeks were pooled with those who got a second dose at roughly 12 weeks. Vaccinee samples came from UK trials COV001 and COV002, including a single-blind randomized controlled phase 2/3 trial of AZD1222 (ChAdOx1 nCoV-19) in healthy adults. For TCRbeta chain sequencing, PBMC samples were collected from trial participants at day 0 and at day 28 after the second dose. CDR1 LNHDA and CDR2 SQIVND are derived from the germline V gene (reference sequence). V trim: 1 base; J trim: 2 bases; unmatched bases: 3. From the cysteine through the phenylalanine, the CDR3 covers 15 amino acids. Of the read, only the CDR3 DNA is kept; its 45 bases are in frame from base 1.

The sequence derives from an adult who received the AZD1222 COVID-19 vaccine. Source: peripheral blood, taken 28 days after the second AZD1222 dose. The chain joins TRBV19 to TRBJ2-3; TRBD2 aligns with 7 central bases. The CDR3 sequence is CASSIGTSATDTQYF. The bases read TGTGCCAGTAGTATAGGAACTAGCGCCACAGATACGCAGTATTTT.